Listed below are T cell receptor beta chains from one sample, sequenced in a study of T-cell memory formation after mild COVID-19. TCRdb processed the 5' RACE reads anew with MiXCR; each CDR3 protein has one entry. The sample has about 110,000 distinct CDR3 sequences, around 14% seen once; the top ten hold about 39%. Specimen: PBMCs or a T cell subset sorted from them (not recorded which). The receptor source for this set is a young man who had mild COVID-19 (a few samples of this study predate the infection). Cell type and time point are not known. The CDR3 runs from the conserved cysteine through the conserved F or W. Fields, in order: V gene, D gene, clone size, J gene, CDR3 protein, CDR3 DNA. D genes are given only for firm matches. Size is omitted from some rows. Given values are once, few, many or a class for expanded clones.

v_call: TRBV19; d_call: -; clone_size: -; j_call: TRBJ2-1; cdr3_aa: CASSIANEQFF; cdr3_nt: TGTGCCAGTAGTATAGCCAATGAGCAGTTCTTC
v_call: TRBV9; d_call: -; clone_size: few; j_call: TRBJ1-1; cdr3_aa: CASSVNIGEGAFF; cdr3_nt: TGTGCCAGCAGCGTAAATATAGGGGAAGGGGCTTTCTTT
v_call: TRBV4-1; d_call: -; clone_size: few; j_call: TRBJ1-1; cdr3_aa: CASGNVMNTEAFF; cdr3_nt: TGCGCCAGCGGCAACGTAATGAACACTGAAGCTTTCTTT
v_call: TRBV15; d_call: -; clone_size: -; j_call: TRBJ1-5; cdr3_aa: CATSSRGTEQPQHF; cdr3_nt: TGTGCCACCAGCAGTAGGGGGACGGAGCAGCCCCAGCATTTT
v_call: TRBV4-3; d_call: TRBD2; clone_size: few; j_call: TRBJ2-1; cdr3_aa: CASSPERGINEQFF; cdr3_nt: TGCGCCAGCAGCCCGGAGCGGGGGATCAATGAGCAGTTCTTC
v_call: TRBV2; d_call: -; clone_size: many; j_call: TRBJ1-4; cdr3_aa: CASSEVAVGPNEKLFF; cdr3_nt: TGTGCCAGCAGTGAAGTAGCTGTTGGGCCTAATGAAAAACTGTTTTTT
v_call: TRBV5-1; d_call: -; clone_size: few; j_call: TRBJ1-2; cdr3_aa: CASSLEDDYGYTF; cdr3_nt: TGCGCCAGCAGCTTAGAGGACGACTATGGCTACACCTTC
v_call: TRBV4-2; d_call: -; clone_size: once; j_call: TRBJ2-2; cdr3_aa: CASSHFLTTGELFF; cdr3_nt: TGTGCCAGCAGCCACTTCTTGACCACCGGGGAGCTGTTTTTT
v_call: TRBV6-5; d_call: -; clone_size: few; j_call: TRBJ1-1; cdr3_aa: CASSTYSYVNTEAFF; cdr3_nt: TGTGCCAGCAGTACCTACAGCTATGTGAACACTGAAGCTTTCTTT
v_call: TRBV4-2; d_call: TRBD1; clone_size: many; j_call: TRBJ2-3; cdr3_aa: CASSQEGQGGADTQYF; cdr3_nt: TGTGCCAGCAGCCAAGAGGGACAGGGGGGTGCAGATACGCAGTATTTT
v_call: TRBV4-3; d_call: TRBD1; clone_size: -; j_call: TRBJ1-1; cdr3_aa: CASSQDRGLGEAFF; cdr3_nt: TGCGCCAGCAGCCAAGATAGGGGGCTTGGTGAAGCTTTCTTT